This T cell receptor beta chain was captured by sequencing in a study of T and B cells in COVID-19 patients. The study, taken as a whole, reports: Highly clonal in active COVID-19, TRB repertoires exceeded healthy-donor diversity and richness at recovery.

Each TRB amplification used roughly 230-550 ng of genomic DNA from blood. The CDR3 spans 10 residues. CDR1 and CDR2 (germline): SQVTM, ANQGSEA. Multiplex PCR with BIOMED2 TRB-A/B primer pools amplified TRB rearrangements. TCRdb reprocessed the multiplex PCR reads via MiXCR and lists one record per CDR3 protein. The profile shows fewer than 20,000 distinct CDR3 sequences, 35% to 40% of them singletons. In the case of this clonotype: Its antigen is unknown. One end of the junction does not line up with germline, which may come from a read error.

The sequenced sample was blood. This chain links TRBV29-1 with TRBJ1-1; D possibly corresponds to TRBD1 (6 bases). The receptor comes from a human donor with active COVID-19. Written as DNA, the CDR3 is TGCAGCCCTGGGGGCGACAGCCCGAGCTTT. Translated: CSPGGDSPSF.